The present entry profiles one T cell receptor (beta chain) with its context. Antigen unknown. The V end lost 2 bases, the J end lost 7 bases, and 11 bases lay between the germline ends. CDR1 SGHDN and CDR2 FVKESK come from the germline V gene. The CDR3 has 13 amino acids. This entry belongs to a study of immune evolution from preneoplasia to lung adenocarcinoma. TCRdb's copy holds only in-frame clones and misses some; the assay was immunoSEQ multiplex PCR. This table holds approximately 9,500 clones, about 80% found once. Resections took place in Japan or China from about 2013 to 2018. Each case's diagnosis was confirmed by two pathologists on H&E. Study results and caveats: Later-stage lesions appeared to have more T cells, more diversity, less clonality. Top clone share appeared to fall from AAH through AIS, MIA, adenocarcinoma.

The sequencing input was FFPE minimally invasive lung adenocarcinoma tissue. V gene TRBV14 combines with J gene TRBJ1-2; no reliable D call. This TCR came from a person between 65 and 80 years old with lung adenocarcinoma. CDR3 DNA: TGTGCCAGCAGCCAAAGTCCGGGAAGTGGCTACACCTTC. This translates into CASSQSPGSGYTF.